These T cell receptor beta chains were read from a single sample in a study of blood T cell repertoires in COVID-19. Assay used: immunoSEQ multiplex PCR; TCRdb lists only in-frame clones, some missing. This table holds 300,000 to 400,000 clones, approximately 84% found once. Sequenced material: PBMCs or T cells enriched from blood (not recorded which). The receptors here all came from a woman in her 30s who had recovered from COVID-19. Both conserved end residues are part of each CDR3. Fields, in order: D gene, clone size, J gene, V gene, CDR3 DNA, CDR3 protein. A D gene is named only where the DNA matches it firmly. The size of a clone is reported for some rows only, either as once, few or many, or as a class for expanded clones.

d_gene: -
abundance: -
j_gene: TRBJ2-1
v_gene: TRBV21-1
CDR3nt: TGTGCCAGCAGCACGGGGGGGGCCTACAATGAGCAGTTCTTC
CDR3aa: CASSTGGAYNEQFF

d_gene: TRBD1
abundance: -
j_gene: TRBJ1-2
v_gene: TRBV5-1
CDR3nt: TGCGCCAGCAGCTTGGCTCCGGACAGGCGAGGGGACTATGGCTACACCTTC
CDR3aa: CASSLAPDRRGDYGYTF

d_gene: TRBD2
abundance: -
j_gene: TRBJ2-4
v_gene: TRBV4-2
CDR3nt: TGTGCCAGCAGCCAAGATCGTCAGCGGGGCCACATTCAGTACTTC
CDR3aa: CASSQDRQRGHIQYF

d_gene: TRBD1
abundance: -
j_gene: TRBJ1-4
v_gene: TRBV7-7
CDR3nt: TGTGCCAGCAGCTTAGGGACAGGGATATACGAAAAACTGTTTTTT
CDR3aa: CASSLGTGIYEKLFF

d_gene: -
abundance: -
j_gene: TRBJ2-3
v_gene: TRBV11-2
CDR3nt: TGTGCCAGCAGCTTAGGGCAGTTAACAGATACGCAGTATTTT
CDR3aa: CASSLGQLTDTQYF

d_gene: TRBD1
abundance: -
j_gene: TRBJ2-7
v_gene: TRBV7-2
CDR3nt: TGTGCCAGCAGCCCCTACCTAGGACAGGGCTACGAGCAGTACTTC
CDR3aa: CASSPYLGQGYEQYF

d_gene: TRBD1
abundance: few
j_gene: TRBJ2-7
v_gene: TRBV11-2
CDR3nt: TGTGCCAGCAGCTTACGGGGGACAGGGGGCCTTTACGAGCAGTACTTC
CDR3aa: CASSLRGTGGLYEQYF

d_gene: TRBD2
abundance: once
j_gene: TRBJ2-3
v_gene: TRBV5-1
CDR3nt: TGCGCCCTAGCGGATCGTAGCTTAGAAGATACGCAGTATTTT
CDR3aa: CALADRSLEDTQYF

d_gene: -
abundance: -
j_gene: TRBJ2-7
v_gene: TRBV6-2/TRBV6-3
CDR3nt: TGTGCCAGCAGTTACGGTGAGGGCTACGAGCAGTACTTC
CDR3aa: CASSYGEGYEQYF

d_gene: -
abundance: -
j_gene: TRBJ2-1
v_gene: TRBV5-1
CDR3nt: TGCGCCAGCAGCTTGGAGGTACGGGGTACGGACAATGAGCAGTTCTTC
CDR3aa: CASSLEVRGTDNEQFF